This T cell receptor beta chain was recorded in a study of chemoradiotherapy in HPV16-positive cancers. Overall study context: Two HPV16-positive patients' cells yielded candidate HPV-specific clones and common motifs. Study-level results: HPV-responsive T-cell expansion during chemoradiotherapy was linked to improved recurrence-free survival in HPV16-positive patients. Non-HPV-specific T cells did not expand in tumors during treatment, whereas candidate HPV-specific clones and E7-related motifs did.

Samples were taken several times over chemoradiotherapy. Trimming stripped 0 bases from V and 8 bases from J, with 11 bases between. The CDR3 totals 14 residues. Germline V gene data show CDR1 as MNHEY and CDR2 as SMNVEV (reference sequence). Sample share makes this clone large. Antigen specificity is unknown. Some clones are missing from TCRdb's copy, which holds only in-frame ones; the method was immunoSEQ multiplex PCR. The repertoire includes 7,500 or so clones, about two thirds of them detected once, and less than 6.5% sits in the top ten. The specimen comprised tumor tissue, sampled from a patient who underwent chemoradiotherapy. This chain joins TRBV27 and TRBJ2-1; D remains unclear. The TCR originated in a human donor with HPV-associated anogenital cancer. The CDR3 nucleotides read TGTGCCAGCAGTTTATCGTTCGAATCGTATGAGCAGTTCTTC. Translation gives CASSLSFESYEQFF.